Below are 23 T cell receptor beta chains sequenced from a single sample in a study of human T cells and chemical hapten exposure. TCRdb passed the RACE reads through MiXCR, listing each CDR3 protein once. The table has more than 150,000 distinct CDR3 sequences, under 25% seen once; the top ten hold under 2.5%. Time point meaning: patch test 3, about 24 weeks after DPC sensitization. Treatment meaning: therapeutic diphenylcyclopropenone sensitization with weekly scalp DPC. Sequencing used whole blood, obtained in connection with sensitization to the hapten diphenylcyclopropenone (DPC). These receptors were taken from a woman aged 40 to 55 with alopecia areata. Some clones in this sample may be carry-over from other donors' samples.

This clonotype was counted between two and nine times. This rearrangement joins TRBV7-6 to TRBJ2-7; possibly TRBD2 for D (7 bases). V lost 6 bases, J lost 0 bases, and 21 bases lay in between. The CDR3 has 17 residues. Germline CDR1 is SGHVS and CDR2 is FNYEAQ. CDR3 amino acids: CASSSPRGGLSSYEQYF. Written as DNA, the CDR3 is TGTGCCAGCAGTTCCCCACGCGGGGGCCTCTCCTCCTACGAGCAGTACTTC. The complete variable domain, with remaining parts taken from reference TRBV7-6 and TRBJ2-7, reads GAGVSQSPRYKVTKRGQDVALRCDPISGHVSLYWYRQALGQGPEFLTYFNYEAQQDKSGLPNDRFSAERPEGSISTLTIQRTEQRDSAMYRCASSSPRGGLSSYEQYFGPGTRLTVT.

This clonotype occurred a few times. The gene calls are TRBV27 and TRBJ2-7; D not resolved. V was cut by 6 bases and J by 6 bases, with 12 bases left in between. The CDR3 contains 12 residues. Per the germline V gene, CDR1 is MNHEY and CDR2 is SMNVEV (reference sequence). CDR3: CASSPLYGEQYF. DNA for the CDR3: TGTGCCAGCAGCCCCCTATATGGCGAGCAGTACTTC.

This clonotype occurred a few times. V usage is TRBV6-2 or TRBV6-3 and J usage is TRBJ1-5; D not resolved. CDR3 length: 13 amino acids. Germline loops: CDR1 MNHEY, CDR2 SVGEGT. CDR3 sequence (DNA): TGTGCGACCAACCTGGGGATCAATCAGCCCCAGCATTTT. Translating it yields CATNLGINQPQHF.

This chain joins TRBV3-1 and TRBJ1-1, with unresolved D. V gave up 1 base and J gave up 2 bases, with 8 bases separating them. Germline loops: CDR1 LGHDT, CDR2 YNNKEL (reference sequence). The CDR3 is made up of 14 amino acids. This CDR3 is CASSQGDGNTEAFF. CDR3 sequence (DNA): TGTGCCAGCAGCCAAGGCGACGGCAACACTGAAGCTTTCTTT.

This chain joins TRBV2 and TRBJ1-1, with D possibly being TRBD1 (6 bases). The V end was cut by 4 bases, the J end by 5 bases, with 17 bases between. Germline V CDR1 and CDR2: SNHLY, FYNNEI. The CDR3 is made up of 15 amino acids. For the CDR3, the DNA is TGTGCCAGCAGTGCCGTGGTGGCCAGGGGAACTGAAGCTTTCTTT. Its protein product is CASSAVVARGTEAFF.

CDR3 protein: CAIRGREGNSPLHF. CDR3 sequence (DNA): TGTGCCATCAGGGGACGGGAGGGGAATTCACCCCTCCACTTT. This rearrangement joins TRBV10-3 to TRBJ1-6; possible D gene TRBD1, 5 bases. The germline CDR1 and CDR2 sequences are ENHRY and SYGVKD. Trimming cost V 6 bases and J 7 bases, with 13 bases left between them. The CDR3 has 14 residues.

There are a few counts of this clonotype. This sequence joins TRBV2 and TRBJ2-2; TRBD1 aligns across 8 bases. Trimming removed 6 bases from V and 3 bases from J; junction bases left unmatched: 6. The CDR3 totals 15 residues. From germline, CDR1 is SNHLY and CDR2 FYNNEI. CDR3 nucleotide sequence: TGTGCCAGCAGCGCGGGACAGGCCTACACCGGGGAGCTGTTTTTT. It codes for CASSAGQAYTGELFF.

This clonotype was recorded once. This rearrangement joins TRBV4-3 to TRBJ2-7, with 8 positions matching TRBD1. CDR1 is LGHNA, CDR2 YSLEER, per germline. CDR3 size: 14 residues. Trimming at V came to 4 bases and at J to 4 bases, leaving 6 bases not matched to a gene. The CDR3 region has the DNA TGCGCCAGCAGCCGACGGACAGGGCCGTACGAGCAGTACTTC. Amino acids: CASSRRTGPYEQYF.

This clonotype was detected only a few times. V is TRBV4-3 and J is TRBJ2-3; the match to TRBD1 covers 12 bases. J was trimmed by 11 bases and V by 0 bases; bases with no gene match: 12. Germline V gene data show CDR1 as LGHNA and CDR2 as YSLEER. The CDR3 sequence is 17 residues long. The CDR3: CASSQDWGQGAGGGQYF. CDR3 coding DNA: TGCGCCAGCAGCCAAGATTGGGGACAGGGGGCTGGCGGGGGGCAGTATTTT.

This clonotype was detected ten times or more. J is TRBJ1-2 and V is TRBV7-9; 7 nucleotides agree with TRBD1. Germline lookup yields CDR1 SEHNR and CDR2 FQNEAQ (reference sequence). The CDR3 has 15 amino acids. V lost 6 bases, J lost 4 bases, and 11 bases stayed unmatched. The CDR3 nucleotides are TGTGCCAGCAGACCTGCGACAGGGAGGGCCTATGGCTACACCTTC. It yields the protein CASRPATGRAYGYTF.

There are many counts of this clonotype. The chain recombines TRBV7-8 with TRBJ2-5, with 7 bases identical to TRBD2. Losses at the gene ends were 1 base for V and 0 bases for J; bases not matched to a gene: 5. This CDR3 region has 16 residues. The germline gives CDR1 SGHVS, CDR2 FQNEAQ. Here the CDR3 DNA reads TGTGCCAGCAGCTTAGGCCGACTAGCCCACCAAGAGACCCAGTACTTC. Protein: CASSLGRLAHQETQYF. The entire variable domain, with the rest obtained from reference TRBV7-8 and TRBJ2-5, is as follows: GAGVSQSPRYKVAKRGQDVALRCDPISGHVSLFWYQQALGQGPEFLTYFQNEAQLDKSGLPSDRFFAERPEGSVSTLKIQRTQQEDSAVYLCASSLGRLAHQETQYFGPGTRLLVL.

The CDR3 here is CASSPDVRGPGNTIYF. CDR3 nucleotides: TGTGCCAGCTCACCGGACGTCAGGGGGCCTGGAAACACCATATATTTT. The chain couples TRBV18 to TRBJ1-3, with 8 bases identical to TRBD1. Trimming took 3 bases from V and 2 from J; bases not matched to a gene: 6. Germline CDR1 is KGHSH and CDR2 is LQKENI. CDR3 length: 16 residues.

There are a few counts of this clonotype. This rearrangement joins TRBV10-3 to TRBJ1-5; D may be TRBD1 (5 bases). V lost 0 bases, J lost 5 bases, and 17 bases lay in between. The CDR3 sequence is 17 residues long. Germline loops: CDR1 ENHRY, CDR2 SYGVKD. CDR3 sequence reads: CAISESMGPGAHQPQHF. Here the CDR3 DNA reads TGTGCCATCAGTGAGTCGATGGGACCCGGGGCGCATCAGCCCCAGCATTTT.

The chain couples TRBV7-6 to TRBJ2-7; D remains ambiguous. V dropped 5 bases and J dropped 3 bases, with 11 bases sitting between them. CDR1 SGHVS and CDR2 FNYEAQ come from the germline V gene. The CDR3 spans 13 residues. Here the CDR3 DNA reads TGTGCCAGCAGCCCACGTCTACTCTACGAGCAGTACTTC. It yields the protein CASSPRLLYEQYF.

The table lists this clonotype with a few counts. V usage is TRBV6-5 and J usage is TRBJ2-3; either TRBD1 or TRBD2 may fit D (5 bases each). Trimming took 2 bases from V and 10 from J, leaving 13 bases between them. The CDR3 has 13 residues. CDR1 is MNHEY, CDR2 SVGAGI, per germline. The CDR3, as DNA: TGTGCCAGCAGTTACATGGGGGAGTCCCCGCAGTATTTT. It translates to CASSYMGESPQYF.

The sample holds a few counts of this clonotype. The chain has TRBV5-6 and TRBJ1-1; 10 bases are a match to TRBD1. Trimming cost V 4 bases and J 4 bases; bases outside gene matches: 7. Germline V gene sequence: CDR1 SGHDT, CDR2 YYEEEE. This CDR3 comprises 15 residues. In DNA, the CDR3 is TGTGCCAGCAGCGCCTTGACAGGGGGCCTCACTGAAGCTTTCTTT. It yields the protein CASSALTGGLTEAFF.

This clonotype was counted ten times or more. V is TRBV29-1 and J is TRBJ1-1; D might be TRBD1 (5 bases). The length of the CDR3 is 13 residues. The germline V and J ends were trimmed by 2 bases and 0 bases, with 7 bases remaining between them. Germline V gene data show CDR1 as SQVTM and CDR2 as ANQGSEA. The CDR3 coding sequence is TGCAGCGTTGAAAGACAGTTGAACACTGAAGCTTTCTTT. This sequence encodes CSVERQLNTEAFF.

This clonotype was detected only a few times. The chain has TRBV7-9 and TRBJ2-3; 11 bases align to TRBD2. V was clipped by 4 bases and J by 5 bases; unmatched bases: 8. This CDR3 is 16 amino acids long. Germline V gene lookup returns CDR1 SEHNR and CDR2 FQNEAQ (reference sequence). In DNA, the CDR3 is TGTGCCAGCAGCTCCTATATAGCGGGGGGGAGAGATACGCAGTATTTT. It specifies CASSSYIAGGRDTQYF.

This clonotype was detected only a few times. The chain is built from TRBV7-6 and TRBJ2-7; 7 bases line up with TRBD2. J lost 4 bases, V lost 5 bases, and 14 bases had no gene match. Per germline, CDR1 SGHVS and CDR2 FNYEAQ. The CDR3 is made up of 16 amino acids. CDR3 residues: CASSRTSSGRGYEQYF. In nucleotides, the CDR3 is TGTGCCAGCAGCCGAACCTCTAGCGGTCGAGGATACGAGCAGTACTTC.

The gene calls are TRBV6-5 and TRBJ1-5; D not resolved. V was pared by 5 bases and J by 5 bases, with 10 bases between. CDR3 length equals 13 residues. Germline CDR1 reads MNHEY; CDR2 reads SVGAGI. The CDR3 loop reads CASSLSIDQPQHF. CDR3 nucleotides: TGTGCCAGCAGTCTTTCTATAGATCAGCCCCAGCATTTT.

V gene TRBV9 combines with J gene TRBJ2-7, with 7 bases that match TRBD2. The CDR3 runs to 14 residues. Trimming took 3 bases from V and 3 from J; bases not matched to a gene: 6. In germline, CDR1 is SGDLS, CDR2 YYNGEE. CDR3 sequence: CASSAGLPSYEQYF. CDR3 DNA sequence: TGTGCCAGCAGCGCGGGACTACCCAGCTACGAGCAGTACTTC.

The chain combines TRBV20-1 with TRBJ1-3; the match to TRBD1 covers 7 bases. J was trimmed by 4 bases and V by 4 bases; bases with no gene match: 10. CDR1 and CDR2 (germline): DFQATT, SNEGSKA (reference sequence). This CDR3 comprises 15 residues. CDR3 sequence: CSAINRGYHGNTIYF. For the CDR3, the DNA is TGCAGTGCTATTAACAGGGGTTATCACGGAAACACCATATATTTT.

This clonotype was picked up a small number of times. The rearrangement joins TRBV27 to TRBJ2-7; the D gene is possibly TRBD1 (5 bases). Trimming pared 5 bases from V and 3 bases from J, leaving 11 bases between. The CDR3 consists of 13 residues. Germline lookup yields CDR1 MNHEY and CDR2 SMNVEV (reference sequence). The CDR3 DNA follows: TGTGCCAGCAGTCCTCAGGGCAGCTACGAGCAGTACTTC. Protein sequence: CASSPQGSYEQYF.